The 18 T cell receptor beta chains below all came from one sample that was sequenced in a study of blood T cell repertoires in COVID-19. The table came from immunoSEQ multiplex PCR; TCRdb's copy has only in-frame clones and leaves some out. Of 50,000 to 70,000 clones in the sample, 75% to 95% are singletons; the top ten hold 2% to 2.5%. Sequenced material: peripheral blood. All receptors come from a man in his sixties with acute or convalescent COVID-19.

V is TRBV28 and J is TRBJ1-2; D is unclear. In germline, CDR1 is MDHEN, CDR2 SYDVKM. The CDR3 contains 11 residues. CDR3 bases: TGTGCGACCGAGGGTATCTATGGCTACACCTTC. Its protein is CATEGIYGYTF.

There are a few counts of this clone. The V gene is TRBV3-1 (or the pseudogene TRBV3-2), the J gene TRBJ1-4; 10 nucleotides match TRBD1. This CDR3 contains 15 residues. Germline V gives CDR1 LGHDT, CDR2 YNNKEL (reference sequence). Trimming at V came to 4 bases and at J to 8 bases, leaving 7 bases not matched to a gene. CDR3 DNA sequence: TGTGCCAGCAGCCCGCGACAGGGGGCGCGCGAAAAACTGTTTTTT. Encoded protein: CASSPRQGAREKLFF.

This clone appeared once. The chain joins TRBV11-2 to TRBJ2-1; TRBD2 aligns across 11 bases. V trimming: 7 bases; J trimming: 3 bases; junction bases outside the gene matches: 8. CDR3 length equals 16 residues. CDR1 SGHAT and CDR2 FQNNGV come from the germline V gene. CDR3: CASTPPGLADYNEQFF. CDR3 sequence (DNA): TGTGCCAGCACCCCTCCGGGACTAGCGGACTACAATGAGCAGTTCTTC.

This clone was observed once. The chain links TRBV10-3 to TRBJ1-5; a possible D gene is TRBD1 (5 bases). From germline, CDR1 is ENHRY and CDR2 SYGVKD. The CDR3 totals 14 residues. Trimming left V 6 bases short and J 3 bases short, with 12 bases between. CDR3 DNA: TGTGCCATCAGAGGACAAGGGTCCAATCAGCCCCAGCATTTT. Amino acid sequence: CAIRGQGSNQPQHF.

The chain links TRBV18 to TRBJ2-4; 9 bases map to TRBD1. CDR1 and CDR2 (germline): KGHSH, LQKENI. Unmatched junction bases numbered 5, after V lost 5 bases and J lost 3 bases. CDR3 length: 15 residues. The DNA of the CDR3 is TGTGCCAGCTCAAACAGACAGGGGGACAAAAACATTCAGTACTTC. Residues: CASSNRQGDKNIQYF.

This rearrangement joins TRBV3-1 (or the pseudogene TRBV3-2) to TRBJ1-4, with D maybe TRBD1 (5 bases). In germline, CDR1 is LGHDT, CDR2 YNNKEL (reference sequence). The length of the CDR3 is 17 residues. Between the trimmed V and J ends, which lost 4 bases and 0 bases, there was a span of 15 bases. The CDR3 DNA sequence: TGTGCCAGCAGCCGACCCACCGGGGGAACAACTAATGAAAAACTGTTTTTT. Encoded protein: CASSRPTGGTTNEKLFF.

This clone was seen a handful of times. The J gene is TRBJ2-1, the V gene TRBV4-3, with TRBD2 identical over 12 bases. The germline CDR1 and CDR2 sequences are LGHNA and YSLEER. The V gene end was trimmed by 0 bases and the J gene end by 6 bases; junction bases not matched to a gene: 9. CDR3 size: 18 residues. The CDR3 bases are TGCGCCAGCAGCCAAGACCGTGCCCTAGCGGGAGGGCGCAATGAGCAGTTCTTC. Its translation: CASSQDRALAGGRNEQFF.

Of note for this clone: The junction and the germline gene differ at one end; a read error may be behind it. The genes are TRBV9 and TRBJ1-1; 8 positions agree with TRBD1. The CDR3 totals 14 residues. CDR1 is SGDLS and CDR2 is YYNGEE in the germline V gene. The CDR3 region is CASTVGQGNTEAFF. As DNA, the CDR3 is TGTGCCAGCACCGTAGGACAGGGGAACACTGAAGCTTTCTTT.

J is TRBJ2-2 and V is TRBV24-1, with a weak D call TRBD1 (5 bases). This CDR3 comprises 13 residues. From germline, CDR1 is KGHDR and CDR2 SFDVKD. The V end lost 5 bases, the J end lost 6 bases, and 9 bases lay between the germline ends. DNA of the CDR3: TGTGCCACCAGTGGAGCAGGGTCCGGGGAGCTGTTTTTT. Translated, it gives CATSGAGSGELFF.

The chain is built from TRBV19 and TRBJ2-7; 9 bases line up with TRBD1. CDR1 is LNHDA, CDR2 SQIVND, per germline (reference sequence). V gave up 4 bases and J gave up 5 bases; unmatched junction bases: 9. The CDR3 sequence is 15 residues long. The CDR3: CASSTTGQGGHEQYF. The CDR3 bases are TGTGCCAGTAGTACCACGGGACAGGGAGGCCACGAGCAGTACTTC.

CDR3 residues: CASSEWGQTEQYF. The CDR3 nucleotides read TGTGCCAGCAGTGAATGGGGCCAAACCGAGCAGTACTTC. The V call is TRBV6-1, the J call TRBJ2-7, with D possibly TRBD1 on 5 matching bases. Germline V gene data show CDR1 as MNHNS and CDR2 as SASEGT. CDR3 length: 13 amino acids. The V end was cut by 2 bases, the J end by 6 bases, with 11 bases between.

J is TRBJ2-7 and V is TRBV2; TRBD1 is a possible D gene (6 bases). Germline assignment: CDR1 SNHLY and CDR2 FYNNEI. CDR3 length: 15 amino acids. Trimming removed 5 bases from V and 3 bases from J, with 17 bases in between. The DNA for the CDR3 is TGTGCCAGCAGTCGGGACGCTATACAGGGCTACGAGCAGTACTTC. It is translated as CASSRDAIQGYEQYF.

The chain joins TRBV29-1 to TRBJ1-2; D ambiguous. The CDR3 has 13 amino acids. Germline CDR1 SQVTM, CDR2 ANQGSEA. Between the trimmed V and J ends, which lost 4 bases and 2 bases, there was a span of 11 bases. In nucleotides, the CDR3 is TGCAGCGTTGGGGAGTCTCGGAACTATGGCTACACCTTC. This sequence encodes CSVGESRNYGYTF.

Of note for this clone: At the DNA level, this CDR3 is encoded by other sequences in the same sample as well. V and J are TRBV7-3 and TRBJ2-1; 8 nucleotides align to TRBD2. The CDR3 contains 15 residues. Germline CDR1 reads SGHTA; CDR2 reads FQGTGA. J was trimmed by 1 base and V by 3 bases; bases with no gene match: 2. The CDR3 DNA follows: TGTGCCAGCAGCTTCGGGAGGGCTTCCTACAATGAGCAGTTCTTC. Protein sequence: CASSFGRASYNEQFF.

The chain has TRBV7-2 and TRBJ2-7; tentative D call: TRBD2 (5 bases). The CDR3 has 14 residues. The ends were cut back, 5 bases at V and 1 base at J, with 12 bases in the middle. Per the germline V gene, CDR1 is SGHTA and CDR2 is FQGNSA. CDR3 DNA sequence: TGTGCCAGCAGCCTACTAGACGTATCCTACGAGCAGTACTTC. It is translated as CASSLLDVSYEQYF.

The chain couples TRBV30 to TRBJ2-2, with D perhaps TRBD1 (6 bases). Trimming took off 5 bases at V and 1 base at J, with 11 bases between the two ends. The CDR3 spans 14 residues. The germline V gene has CDR1 GTSNPN and CDR2 SVGIG (reference sequence). The CDR3 DNA sequence: TGTGCCTGGGATACGGGACAGAACACCGGGGAGCTGTTTTTT. This gives the protein CAWDTGQNTGELFF.

The chain couples TRBV27 to TRBJ2-3; TRBD2 is a possible D gene (6 bases). Trimming took 3 bases from V and 6 from J, leaving 13 bases between them. Germline CDR1 reads MNHEY; CDR2 reads SMNVEV (reference sequence). CDR3 length: 14 amino acids. The CDR3 DNA is TGTGCCAGCAGTTTGGGGGGACGTCGGGATACGCAGTATTTT. The encoded protein is CASSLGGRRDTQYF.

The chain uses TRBV28 and TRBJ2-3, with 14 bases lining up with TRBD2. Trimming took 4 bases from V and 4 from J; bases not matched to a gene: 10. The CDR3 loop spans 18 amino acids. Germline CDR1 reads MDHEN; CDR2 reads SYDVKM. The CDR3 protein is CASSSGTPGLAGADTQYF. Here the CDR3 DNA reads TGTGCCAGCAGTTCAGGGACACCGGGACTAGCGGGAGCAGATACGCAGTATTTT.